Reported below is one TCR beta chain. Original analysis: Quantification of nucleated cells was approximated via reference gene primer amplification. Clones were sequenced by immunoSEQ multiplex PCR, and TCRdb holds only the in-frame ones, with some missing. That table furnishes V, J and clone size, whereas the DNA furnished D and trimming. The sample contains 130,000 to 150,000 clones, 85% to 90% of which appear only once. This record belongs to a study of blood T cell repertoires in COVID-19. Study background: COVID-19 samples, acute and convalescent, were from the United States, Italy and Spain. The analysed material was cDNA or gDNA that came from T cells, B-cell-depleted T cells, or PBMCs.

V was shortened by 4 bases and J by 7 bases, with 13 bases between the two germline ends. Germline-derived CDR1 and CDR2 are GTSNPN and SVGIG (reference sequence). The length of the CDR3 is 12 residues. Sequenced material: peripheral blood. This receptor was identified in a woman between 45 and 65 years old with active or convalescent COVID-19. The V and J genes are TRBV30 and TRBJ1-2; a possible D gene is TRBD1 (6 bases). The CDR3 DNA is TGTGCCTGGACGAACAGGGCCGGTGGCTACACCTTC. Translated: CAWTNRAGGYTF.